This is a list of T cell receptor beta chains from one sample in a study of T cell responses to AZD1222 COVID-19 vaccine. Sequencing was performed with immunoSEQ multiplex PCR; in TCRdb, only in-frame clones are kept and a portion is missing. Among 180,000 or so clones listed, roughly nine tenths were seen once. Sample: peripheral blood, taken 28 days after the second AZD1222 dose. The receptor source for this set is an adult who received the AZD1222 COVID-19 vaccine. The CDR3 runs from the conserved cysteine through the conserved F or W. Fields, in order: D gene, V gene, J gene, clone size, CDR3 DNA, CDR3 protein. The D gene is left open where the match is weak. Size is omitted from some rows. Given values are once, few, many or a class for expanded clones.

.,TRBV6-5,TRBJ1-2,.,TGTGCCAGCAGTTATGGGGCGGGTTCAGCTGGCTACACCTTC,CASSYGAGSAGYTF
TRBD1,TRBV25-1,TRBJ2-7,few,TGTGCCAGCAGTGAATCCACGCTGGGACAGGGGAGCGAGCAGTACTTC,CASSESTLGQGSEQYF
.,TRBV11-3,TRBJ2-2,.,TGTGCCAGCAGCCCCTCGGGACTTTCGAACACCGGGGAGCTGTTTTTT,CASSPSGLSNTGELFF
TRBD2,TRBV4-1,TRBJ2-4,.,TGCGCCAGCAGCCGGACTAGCGGGGAGGTAAACATTCAGTACTTC,CASSRTSGEVNIQYF
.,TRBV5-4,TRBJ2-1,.,TGTGCCAGCAATGACCCGAGCTCCTACAATGAGCAGTTCTTC,CASNDPSSYNEQFF
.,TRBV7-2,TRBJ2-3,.,TGTGCCAGCAGCCAGGACCCTAGGGATACGCAGTATTTT,CASSQDPRDTQYF
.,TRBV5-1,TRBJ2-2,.,TGCGCCAGCACCGTGGGGTCCCTCACCGGGGAGCTGTTTTTT,CASTVGSLTGELFF
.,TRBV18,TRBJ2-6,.,TGTGCCAGCTCACCACAAGAAAAGTCTGGGGCCAACGTCCTGACTTTC,CASSPQEKSGANVLTF
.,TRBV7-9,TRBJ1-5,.,TGTGCCAGCAGCCCCAGCGGGGGGCGGCAGCCCCAGCATTTT,CASSPSGGRQPQHF
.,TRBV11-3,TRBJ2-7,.,TGTGCCAGCAGCTTAGCTGGGACCTCCTACGAGCAGTACTTC,CASSLAGTSYEQYF
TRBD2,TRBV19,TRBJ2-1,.,TGTGCCAGTAGTATAGCATTGTTAGCGGGTAACTCCTACAATGAGCAGTTCTTC,CASSIALLAGNSYNEQFF
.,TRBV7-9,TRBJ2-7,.,TGTGCCAGCAGCTTAGAGGGGACCAGAGCCTACGAGCAGTACTTC,CASSLEGTRAYEQYF
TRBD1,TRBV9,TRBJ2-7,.,TGTGCCAGCAGCCCGACCCCGACAGGGTTTGTGGGTGAGCAGTACTTC,CASSPTPTGFVGEQYF
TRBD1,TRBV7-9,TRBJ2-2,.,TGTGCCAGCAGCCCGGGGACAGGAGACACCGGGGAGCTGTTTTTT,CASSPGTGDTGELFF
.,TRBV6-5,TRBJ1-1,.,TGTGCCAGCAGTTACAAAAGGAACACTGAAGCTTTCTTT,CASSYKRNTEAFF
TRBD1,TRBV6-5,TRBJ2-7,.,TGTGCCAGCACCATGGACAGGAGAGCCTACGAGCAGTACTTC,CASTMDRRAYEQYF
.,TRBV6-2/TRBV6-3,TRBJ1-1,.,TGTGCCAGCAGTTACGCGACCCTGAACACTGAAGCTTTCTTT,CASSYATLNTEAFF